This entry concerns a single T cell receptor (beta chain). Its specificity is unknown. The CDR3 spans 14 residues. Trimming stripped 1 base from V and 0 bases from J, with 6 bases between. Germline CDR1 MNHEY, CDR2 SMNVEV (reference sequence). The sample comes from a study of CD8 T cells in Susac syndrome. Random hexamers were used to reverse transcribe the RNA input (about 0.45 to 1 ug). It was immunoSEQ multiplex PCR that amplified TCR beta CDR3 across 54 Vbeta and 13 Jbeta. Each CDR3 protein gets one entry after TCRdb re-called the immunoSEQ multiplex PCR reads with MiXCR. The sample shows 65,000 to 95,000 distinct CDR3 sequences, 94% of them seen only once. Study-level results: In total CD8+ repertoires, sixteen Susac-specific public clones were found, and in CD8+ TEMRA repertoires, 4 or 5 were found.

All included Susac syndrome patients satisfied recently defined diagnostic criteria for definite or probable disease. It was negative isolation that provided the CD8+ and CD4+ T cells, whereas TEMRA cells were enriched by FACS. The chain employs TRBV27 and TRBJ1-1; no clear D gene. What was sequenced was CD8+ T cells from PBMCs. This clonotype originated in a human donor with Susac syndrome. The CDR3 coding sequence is TGTGCCAGCAGTTTATTTGCTCTGAACACTGAAGCTTTCTTT. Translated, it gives CASSLFALNTEAFF.